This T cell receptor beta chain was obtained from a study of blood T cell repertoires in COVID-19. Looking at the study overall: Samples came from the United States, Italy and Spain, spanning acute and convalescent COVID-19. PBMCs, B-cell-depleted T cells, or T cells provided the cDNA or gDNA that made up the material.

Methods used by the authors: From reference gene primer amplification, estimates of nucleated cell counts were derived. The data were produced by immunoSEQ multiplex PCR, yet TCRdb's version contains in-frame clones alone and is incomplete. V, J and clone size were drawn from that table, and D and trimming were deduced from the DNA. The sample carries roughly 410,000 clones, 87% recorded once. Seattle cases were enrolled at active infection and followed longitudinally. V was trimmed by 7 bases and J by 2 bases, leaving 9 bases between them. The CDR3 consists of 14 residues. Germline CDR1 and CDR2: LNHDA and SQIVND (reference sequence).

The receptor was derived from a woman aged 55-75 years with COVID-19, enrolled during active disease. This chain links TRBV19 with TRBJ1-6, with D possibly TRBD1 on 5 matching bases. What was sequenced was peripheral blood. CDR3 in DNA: TGTGCCAGTACCGAGACAGCCTATAATTCACCCCTCCACTTT. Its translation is CASTETAYNSPLHF.